The clone carrying this TCR beta chain has a handful of counts. This sample stems from a study of blood T cell repertoires in COVID-19. About the research overall: Samples of COVID-19 (acute and convalescent) were obtained from the United States, Italy and Spain.

Germline CDR1 is SGDLS and CDR2 is YYNGEE. The CDR3 length is 12 residues. The J segment lost 1 base and the V segment lost 9 bases, leaving 2 bases of the junction unmatched. TCRdb's copy holds only in-frame clones and misses some; the assay was immunoSEQ multiplex PCR. The repertoire holds about 50,000 clones, with approximately 80% as singletons. The clonotype was recovered from a man aged 60 to 69 with acute or convalescent COVID-19. Specimen: peripheral blood. The chain uses TRBV9 and TRBJ1-1, with 8 bases identical to TRBD1. The CDR3 DNA sequence: TGTGCCACCGGGACAGGGAACACTGAAGCTTTCTTT. Protein product: CATGTGNTEAFF.